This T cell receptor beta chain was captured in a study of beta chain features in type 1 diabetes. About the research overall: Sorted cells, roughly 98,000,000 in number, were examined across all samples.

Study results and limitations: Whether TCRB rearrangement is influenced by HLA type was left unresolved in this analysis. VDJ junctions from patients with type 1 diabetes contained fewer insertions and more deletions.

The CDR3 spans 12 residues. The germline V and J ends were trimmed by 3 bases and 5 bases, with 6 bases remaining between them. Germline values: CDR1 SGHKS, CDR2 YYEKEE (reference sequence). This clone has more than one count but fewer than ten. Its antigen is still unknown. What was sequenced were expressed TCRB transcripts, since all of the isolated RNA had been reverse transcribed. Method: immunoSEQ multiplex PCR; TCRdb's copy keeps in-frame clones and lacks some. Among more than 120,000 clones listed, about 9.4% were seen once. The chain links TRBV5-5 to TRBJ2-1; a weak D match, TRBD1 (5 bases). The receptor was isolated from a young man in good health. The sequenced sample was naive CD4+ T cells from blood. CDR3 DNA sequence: TGTGCCAGCAGCTCGACAGACAATGAGCAGTTCTTC. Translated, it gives CASSSTDNEQFF.